This is a list of T cell receptor beta chains from one sample in a study of spatial heterogeneity in lung cancer. One entry per CDR3 protein, called by TCRdb with MiXCR from the 5' RACE reads. The table lists about 50,000 distinct CDR3 sequences, approximately 7.6% of them singletons. This specimen was PBMCs, taken at surgery. The origin of the receptors is a female donor with early-stage non-small cell lung cancer. Each CDR3 is given with its conserved first and last residue. Each record gives: CDR3 length, clone size, V gene, D gene, J gene, CDR3 DNA, CDR3 protein. D genes are given only for firm matches. Only some rows state a clone size, as once, few, many or a class for expanded clones.

>17|few|TRBV2|NA|TRBJ2-5
TGTGCCAGCAGCGGAAACGTCCGGGACCCCGTCCAAGAGACCCAGTACTTC
CASSGNVRDPVQETQYF
>15|few|TRBV20-1|NA|TRBJ2-7
TGCAGTGCTTACCTCTCCAGCGGGCCCTCCTACGAGCAGTACTTC
CSAYLSSGPSYEQYF
>16|few|TRBV27|NA|TRBJ1-2
TGTGCCAGCACCTCCACTGGGCAGACCTATAACTATGGCTACACCTTC
CASTSTGQTYNYGYTF
>16|NA|TRBV5-8|NA|TRBJ1-3
TGTGCCAGCAGCTTCGGGACGCCTCGTCCTGGAAACACCATATATTTT
CASSFGTPRPGNTIYF
>18|few|TRBV7-6|NA|TRBJ2-6
TGTGCCAGCAGCTTTGGCATGGGCAGTAACTCTGGGGCCAACGTCCTGACTTTC
CASSFGMGSNSGANVLTF
>14|many|TRBV20-1|NA|TRBJ1-3
TGCAGTGCTAGGGGGGTCGCCTCTGGAAACACCATATATTTT
CSARGVASGNTIYF
>15|few|TRBV12-3/TRBV12-4|TRBD1|TRBJ1-5
TGTGCCAGCAGTTTGCACAGGGGAGTCACTCAGCCCCAGCATTTT
CASSLHRGVTQPQHF
>17|NA|TRBV7-2|TRBD2|TRBJ2-3
TGTGCCAGCAGTCAACGGACTAGCGGGGACATCACAGATACGCAGTATTTT
CASSQRTSGDITDTQYF
>15|few|TRBV18|NA|TRBJ1-1
TGTGCCAGCTCACGATCGGTAGGAGTAGGCACTGAAGCTTTCTTT
CASSRSVGVGTEAFF
>14|few|TRBV20-1|TRBD2|TRBJ2-3
TGCAGTGCGACCGGGACTAGCGGCACAGATACGCAGTATTTT
CSATGTSGTDTQYF
>16|few|TRBV6-6|NA|TRBJ2-3
TGTGCCAGCAGTTACCCAGCCTCGGAGCCCACAGATACGCAGTATTTT
CASSYPASEPTDTQYF
>13|once|TRBV9|NA|TRBJ2-7
TGTGCCAGCGGTCCAACTGGATTCTACGAGCAGTACTTC
CASGPTGFYEQYF
>11|few|TRBV3-2|NA|TRBJ2-5
TGTGCCAGCAGCGTCCGCGAGACCCAGTACTTC
CASSVRETQYF
>13|NA|TRBV7-2|NA|TRBJ1-4
TGTGCCAGCAGCCCCGCAACTAATGAAAAACTGTTTTTT
CASSPATNEKLFF
>14|medium-sized|TRBV20-1|NA|TRBJ1-1
TGCAGTGCTAGAGATCTGACAGTGAACACTGAAGCTTTCTTT
CSARDLTVNTEAFF
>13|many|TRBV7-2|NA|TRBJ2-7
TGTGCCAGCAGCTCCGTCCGGGACTACGAGCAGTACTTC
CASSSVRDYEQYF
>16|NA|TRBV2|NA|TRBJ1-1
TGTGCCAGCAGTGAAGTAAGAGGGGTAGGTACCACTGAAGCTTTCTTT
CASSEVRGVGTTEAFF
>13|many|TRBV28|NA|TRBJ1-2
TGTGCCAGCAGGAAACCAGGAGGCTATGGCTACACCTTC
CASRKPGGYGYTF
>15|few|TRBV19|TRBD2|TRBJ2-3
TGTGCCAGTACCCCGAGGCGGGGGGGTACAGATACGCAGTATTTT
CASTPRRGGTDTQYF
>14|many|TRBV10-3|TRBD1|TRBJ2-1
TGTGCCATCAGTCCGGGACAGGACTACAATGAGCAGTTCTTC
CAISPGQDYNEQFF
>14|many|TRBV19|TRBD1|TRBJ1-1
TGTGCCAGTAGTACCCTACAGGGGTACACTGAAGCTTTCTTT
CASSTLQGYTEAFF
>15|NA|TRBV30|TRBD1|TRBJ1-2
TGTGCCTGGAGGGGGACAGGCCTGGGGGGCTATGGCTACACCTTC
CAWRGTGLGGYGYTF
>13|NA|TRBV27|NA|TRBJ1-5
TGTGCCAGCAGCTTGTTAACGGGGCAGCCCCAGCATTTT
CASSLLTGQPQHF
>13|NA|TRBV5-1|TRBD2|TRBJ2-1
TGCGCCAGCAGGGGGGGGGGCTACAATGAGCAGTTCTTC
CASRGGGYNEQFF
>17|many|TRBV5-1|NA|TRBJ1-4
TGCGCCAGCAGCTTGGAAGGGGGTTGGACAAAGGATGAAAAACTGTTTTTT
CASSLEGGWTKDEKLFF
>14|many|TRBV6-6|NA|TRBJ2-7
TGTGCCAGCAGTTACGGCAGGGGTAGTGACGAGCAGTACTTC
CASSYGRGSDEQYF
>14|many|TRBV7-9|NA|TRBJ1-6
TGTGCCAGCAGCGTCGGACAGACGGGCTCACCCCTCCACTTT
CASSVGQTGSPLHF
>16|NA|TRBV3-1|NA|TRBJ2-1
TGTGCCAGCAGCCAAGATAGGCTACACACAGGCGATGAGCAGTTCTTC
CASSQDRLHTGDEQFF
>15|few|TRBV27|NA|TRBJ2-7
TGTGCCAGCGCCTTTTTCCCGGTGAGCCAAGGCGAGCAGTACTTC
CASAFFPVSQGEQYF
>15|many|TRBV7-9|TRBD1|TRBJ2-5
TGTGCCAGCAGCTCGGACAGGGGCATACAAGAGACCCAGTACTTC
CASSSDRGIQETQYF
>16|many|TRBV6-5|TRBD1|TRBJ2-1
TGTGCCAGCAGTCCAAACAGGGGTGGATCTTACAATGAGCAGTTCTTC
CASSPNRGGSYNEQFF
>15|NA|TRBV11-3|NA|TRBJ1-4
TGTGCCAGCAGCTTTAGGCGGGGCCTTAATGAAAAACTGTTTTTT
CASSFRRGLNEKLFF
>15|few|TRBV7-8|NA|TRBJ1-2
TGTGCCAGCAGCTTAGCGGGCGTGGCGATCTATGGCTACACCTTC
CASSLAGVAIYGYTF
>16|few|TRBV6-1|TRBD1|TRBJ2-2
TGTGCCAGCAGTCCGGGGACAGGGGAAGGGGCCGGGGAGCTGTTTTTT
CASSPGTGEGAGELFF
>15|many|TRBV20-1|TRBD1|TRBJ2-5
TGCAGTGCTAGAGAGGACGCCCAGGGGGAAGAGACCCAGTACTTC
CSAREDAQGEETQYF
>14|few|TRBV6-5|TRBD2|TRBJ2-1
TGTGCCAGCAAATATAGCGGGGGGCGCAATGAGCAGTTCTTC
CASKYSGGRNEQFF
>14|many|TRBV7-2|NA|TRBJ2-5
TGTGCCAGCAGCTTAGCAGCATGGGGGGAGACCCAGTACTTC
CASSLAAWGETQYF
>14|NA|TRBV27|TRBD1|TRBJ2-3
TGTGCCAGCAGCGGGACAGGGAGGAAAGATACGCAGTATTTT
CASSGTGRKDTQYF
>14|many|TRBV7-9|TRBD1|TRBJ2-3
TGTGCCAGCAGCCGGGACAGGGGCACAGATACGCAGTATTTT
CASSRDRGTDTQYF
>13|many|TRBV29-1|TRBD1|TRBJ1-4
TGCAGCGTCCGGACAGGGGCGGATGAAAAACTGTTTTTT
CSVRTGADEKLFF
>13|NA|TRBV7-9|NA|TRBJ2-7
TGTGCCAGCAGCAAGACAGAATTTCACGAGCAGTACTTC
CASSKTEFHEQYF
>13|many|TRBV19|TRBD1|TRBJ1-2
TGTGCCAGGCCGGACAGGCGGGTATATGGCTACACCTTC
CARPDRRVYGYTF
>17|many|TRBV4-3|TRBD1|TRBJ2-2
TGCGCCAGCAGCCAAGTAGCCGGGACAGGGAACACCGGGGAGCTGTTTTTT
CASSQVAGTGNTGELFF
>14|few|TRBV19|NA|TRBJ1-3
TGTGCCAGTAGCCCAACAGGGCGGAGGAACACCATATATTTT
CASSPTGRRNTIYF
>15|few|TRBV6-6|NA|TRBJ1-5
TGTGCCAGCACTGATCGGGGGGAACCAAATCAGCCCCAGCATTTT
CASTDRGEPNQPQHF
>16|many|TRBV5-1|TRBD1|TRBJ2-2
TGCGCCAGCAGCTTGACCGGGACAGGGGGCACCGGGGAGCTGTTTTTT
CASSLTGTGGTGELFF
>15|many|TRBV7-2|TRBD1|TRBJ1-5
TGTGCCAGCAGCTTAAACAGGGGGCCTAATCAGCCCCAGCATTTT
CASSLNRGPNQPQHF
>17|many|TRBV20-1|TRBD1|TRBJ2-2
TGCAGTGCTAGAGATAGGGGCCAGGGGGCGAACACCGGGGAGCTGTTTTTT
CSARDRGQGANTGELFF
>13|few|TRBV28|NA|TRBJ1-1
TGTGCCAGCAGTCCAGGACAAGACACTGAAGCTTTCTTT
CASSPGQDTEAFF
>15|few|TRBV19|TRBD1|TRBJ1-1
TGTGCCAGTAGTATTCAGGGACAGATGAACACTGAAGCTTTCTTT
CASSIQGQMNTEAFF
>13|NA|TRBV15|NA|TRBJ1-1
TGTGCCACCAGCAGGACGCGGGGGGCGAGCGCTTTCTTT
CATSRTRGASAFF
>15|many|TRBV7-2|TRBD1|TRBJ2-3
TGTGCCAGCAGCTCTACAGGGGGCGGTTCGGGTACGCAGTATTTT
CASSSTGGGSGTQYF
>15|NA|TRBV6-1|NA|TRBJ1-5
TGTGCCAGCAGTGAACGCGGCAGGGAGAGTCAGCCCCAGCATTTT
CASSERGRESQPQHF